The clone carrying this T cell receptor beta chain was seen at least ten times. Its antigen is not identified. With the read ending 3 residues before the CDR3 end, the germline J gene is used to fill in that end. The CDR3 is made up of 13 amino acids. Trimming pared 4 bases from V and 6 bases from J, leaving 11 bases between. Germline-derived CDR1 and CDR2 are SGHNT and YYREEE (reference sequence). The sample originates from a study of T cell clonality in common variable immunodeficiency. Study-wide results and limits: Compared with controls, CVID subjects had fewer shared TCRbeta clones.

Sequenced by immunoSEQ multiplex PCR; TCRdb stores in-frame clones only, minus some. The sample shows 35,000 to 55,000 clones, no singletons; the ten largest hold under 11%. The sequence was collected from a person aged 18-69 years in good health. The sample comprised peripheral blood mononuclear cells. The chain links TRBV5-4 to TRBJ1-3; D gene unclear. CDR3 bases read: TGTGCCAGCAGCCAAGAGTCAGAAAACACC. Translated, it gives CASSQESENT. The CDR3 as a whole reads CASSQESENTIYF.